This TCR beta chain was obtained from a study of siplizumab effects on memory and regulatory T cells. Germline lookup yields CDR1 MDHEN and CDR2 SYDVKM. V lost 6 bases and J 7 bases, leaving 10 bases between the germline ends. This CDR3 spans 12 amino acids. TCRdb's copy holds only in-frame clones and misses some; the assay was immunoSEQ multiplex PCR. The sample consists of 55,000 to 65,000 clones, around 97% of them appearing once. Sample: naive CD8+ T cells sorted from blood. This TCR was sampled from a human donor in good health. The rearrangement links TRBV28 to TRBJ1-5, with D maybe TRBD1 (5 bases). The CDR3: CASRPEGQPQHF. Here the CDR3 DNA reads TGTGCCAGCAGGCCCGAGGGGCAGCCCCAGCATTTT.